Each of the 11 T cell receptor beta chains below was sequenced from the same sample in a study of shared clonotypes between healthy human individuals. Profiling relied on immunoSEQ multiplex PCR, and the TCRdb table lists in-frame clones only, not all of them. The sample comprises about 2 million clones, 90% to 95% of which are singletons, and 0.13% rests with the top ten. What was sequenced was naive CD4+ T cells sorted from blood. The subset was: CD45RA+ positively selected. These receptors were collected from a man aged 18 to 35 in good health.

The rearrangement links TRBV30 to TRBJ2-7; tentatively, D is TRBD2 (5 bases). The CDR3 spans 14 residues. CDR1 is GTSNPN and CDR2 is SVGIG in the germline V gene (reference sequence). The V gene lost 0 bases and the J gene lost 0 bases, with 9 bases spanning the gap. In DNA form, the CDR3 reads TGTGCCTGGAGTGTTGAGGGTTTCTCCTACGAGCAGTACTTC. It yields the protein CAWSVEGFSYEQYF.

The CDR3 here is CASSVVTGANTGELFF. DNA for the CDR3: TGTGCCAGCAGCGTAGTGACAGGGGCTAACACCGGGGAGCTGTTTTTT. The chain uses TRBV9 and TRBJ2-2; 8 bases are shared with TRBD1. CDR3 length: 16 amino acids. Per germline, CDR1 SGDLS and CDR2 YYNGEE. V was pared by 0 bases and J by 2 bases, with 3 bases of the junction left unmatched.

The chain links TRBV11-2 to TRBJ2-7; D unclear. This CDR3 contains 15 residues. Germline CDR1 is SGHAT and CDR2 is FQNNGV. V lost 1 base to trimming and J lost 2 bases, with 12 bases between them. DNA for the CDR3: TGTGCCAGCAGCTTAGGGTGGACGTTCGCCTACGAGCAGTACTTC. This translates into CASSLGWTFAYEQYF.

V is TRBV7-8 and J is TRBJ2-7, with D perhaps matching TRBD2 (6 bases). The length of the CDR3 is 16 residues. V shed 4 bases and J shed 2 bases, with 18 bases lying between them. The germline V gene encodes CDR1 SGHVS and CDR2 FQNEAQ. The CDR3 protein is CASSSNLALKTYEQYF. The CDR3, as DNA: TGTGCCAGCAGCTCGAATCTAGCGCTGAAAACCTACGAGCAGTACTTC.

This sequence joins TRBV30 and TRBJ2-2, with no clear D. The CDR3 is made up of 11 amino acids. Looked up from germline, CDR1 is GTSNPN and CDR2 is SVGIG (reference sequence). Trimming took 5 bases from V and 2 from J, leaving 3 bases between them. CDR3 residues: CAWVNTGELFF. For the CDR3, the DNA is TGTGCCTGGGTTAACACCGGGGAGCTGTTTTTT.

This clone was seen a handful of times. Here the CDR3 DNA reads TGTGCCAGAACAGGGTTTTGGGAAGATACGCAGTATTTT. It is translated as CARTGFWEDTQYF. This chain connects TRBV6-5 to TRBJ2-3; tentatively, D is TRBD1 (6 bases). V was shortened by 9 bases and J by 5 bases, with 15 bases between the two germline ends. Looked up from germline, CDR1 is MNHEY and CDR2 is SVGAGI. This CDR3 has 13 amino acids.

The CDR3 sequence is CASSFGTGGEKLFF. CDR3 sequence (DNA): TGTGCCAGCAGCTTCGGGACAGGAGGAGAAAAACTGTTTTTT. The J gene is TRBJ1-4, the V gene TRBV7-2; 8 bases line up with TRBD1. CDR1 and CDR2 (germline): SGHTA, FQGNSA. J gave up 8 bases and V 3 bases, and 5 bases lay outside the gene matches. The CDR3 contains 14 residues.

Only one count was recorded for this clone. Here the CDR3 reads CASSSRTGAGEQFF. The CDR3 DNA follows: TGTGCCAGCAGTTCAAGGACAGGGGCAGGTGAGCAGTTCTTC. This chain connects TRBV6-5 to TRBJ2-1, with 9 bases lining up with TRBD1. The CDR3 spans 14 residues. Unmatched junction bases numbered 7, after V lost 4 bases and J lost 9 bases. Germline V CDR1 and CDR2: MNHEY, SVGAGI.

The CDR3 nucleotides read TGCAGCGCGGGGGAGCAGATTGAAAAACTGTTTTTT. Translating it yields CSAGEQIEKLFF. The V and J genes are TRBV29-1 and TRBJ1-4, with D possibly TRBD1 on 5 matching bases. The germline gives CDR1 SQVTM, CDR2 ANQGSEA. The CDR3 is 12 residues long. Trimming removed 7 bases from V and 7 bases from J, with 13 bases in between.

V gene TRBV18 combines with J gene TRBJ1-3; D is ambiguous. Germline V gives CDR1 KGHSH, CDR2 LQKENI. Deletions cut 3 bases from V and 8 bases from J, with 8 bases between. The CDR3 is 12 residues long. Here the CDR3 DNA reads TGTGCCAGCTCACCCCGTGGGGACACCATATATTTT. It encodes CASSPRGDTIYF.

V and J are TRBV10-2 and TRBJ2-7; 8 positions agree with TRBD2. The CDR3 covers 14 residues. V was pared by 6 bases and J by 0 bases, with 4 bases of the junction left unmatched. The germline CDR1 and CDR2 sequences are WSHSY and SAAADI. CDR3 bases: TGCGCCAGCAGCTTCGGGACTAGCTCCTACGAGCAGTACTTC. Amino acid sequence: CASSFGTSSYEQYF.